A single T cell receptor (beta chain) is shown here with its context. Its target is not known. Time point reported: pretreatment peripheral blood. Patients in the study were battling locally advanced or metastatic urothelial carcinoma. Germline lookup yields CDR1 MNHNS and CDR2 SASEGT. The CDR3 contains 15 residues. Trimming pared 6 bases from V and 4 bases from J, leaving 16 bases between. The data derive from a study of PD-L1 blockade in urothelial cancer. For the study at large: The median number of T cells present in blood samples was roughly 140,000.

Whole-study findings and limits: Sub-median blood TCR clonality before treatment predicted longer survival. At the 3-week point, tumor-associated blood clones expanded more in durable-benefit patients.

Produced via immunoSEQ multiplex PCR; TCRdb's table is partial and in-frame only. The top ten clones hold roughly 2% of a sample with some 87,000 clones, around 87% of them seen once. This receptor was obtained from a man in his 60s with urothelial cancer. The chain joins TRBV6-1 to TRBJ1-5; D unclear. The sequencing used PBMCs, collected around atezolizumab (anti-PD-L1) treatment. For the CDR3, the DNA is TGTGCCAGCAGGATAGCACAGCGGGGAAATCAGCCCCAGCATTTT. It is translated as CASRIAQRGNQPQHF.